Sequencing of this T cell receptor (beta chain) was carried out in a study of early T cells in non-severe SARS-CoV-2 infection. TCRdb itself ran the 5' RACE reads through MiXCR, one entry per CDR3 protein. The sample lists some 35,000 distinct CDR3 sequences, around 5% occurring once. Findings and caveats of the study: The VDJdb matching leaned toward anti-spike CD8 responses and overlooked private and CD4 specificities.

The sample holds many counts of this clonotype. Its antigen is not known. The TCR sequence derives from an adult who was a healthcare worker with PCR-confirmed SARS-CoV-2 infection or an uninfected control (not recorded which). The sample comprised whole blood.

The CDR3 region has the DNA TGTGCCAGCAGCTTAACGAACTCAGGGGAGACTGGGGCCAACGTCCTGACTTTC. It specifies CASSLTNSGETGANVLTF. The gene calls are TRBV7-3 and TRBJ2-6; weak D call: TRBD1 (6 bases). The CDR3 is 18 amino acids. The germline V gene has CDR1 SGHTA and CDR2 FQGTGA. V gave up 0 bases and J gave up 2 bases, with 14 bases separating them.